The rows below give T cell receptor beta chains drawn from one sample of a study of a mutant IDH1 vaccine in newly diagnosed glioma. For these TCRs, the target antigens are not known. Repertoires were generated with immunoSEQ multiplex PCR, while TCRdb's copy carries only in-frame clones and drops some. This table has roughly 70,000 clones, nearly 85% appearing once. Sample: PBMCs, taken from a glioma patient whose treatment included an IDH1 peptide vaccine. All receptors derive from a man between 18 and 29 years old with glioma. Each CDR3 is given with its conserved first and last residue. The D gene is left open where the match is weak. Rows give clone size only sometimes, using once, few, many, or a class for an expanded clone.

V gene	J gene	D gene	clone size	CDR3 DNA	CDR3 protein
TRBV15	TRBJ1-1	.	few	TGTGCCACCAGCACCCGCGGGGGGGCTTTCTTT	CATSTRGGAFF
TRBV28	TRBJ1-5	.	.	TGTGCCAGCACCCTCTGGAGGGATCAGCCCCAGCATTTT	CASTLWRDQPQHF
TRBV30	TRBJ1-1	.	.	TGTGCCTGGAGTGGGAAGGATTTAAGGGGGACTGACGCTTTCTTT	CAWSGKDLRGTDAFF
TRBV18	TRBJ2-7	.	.	TGTGCCAGCTCACCACCGGGGGGCTACGAGCAGTACTTC	CASSPPGGYEQYF
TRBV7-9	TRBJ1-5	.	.	TGTGCCAGCAGCTTACAGGGCGTCGGTCAGCCCCAGCATTTT	CASSLQGVGQPQHF
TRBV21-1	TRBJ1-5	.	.	TGTGCCAGCAGGCTACATTGGCATCATCAGCCCCAGCATTTT	CASRLHWHHQPQHF
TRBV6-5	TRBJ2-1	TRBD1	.	TGTGCCAGCAGACTGACAGGGGGGTCCTACAATGAGCAGTTCTTC	CASRLTGGSYNEQFF
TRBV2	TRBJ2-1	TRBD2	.	TGTGCCAGCACGGAGGATAGCGGGAGGGTCAGTGAGCAGTTCTTC	CASTEDSGRVSEQFF
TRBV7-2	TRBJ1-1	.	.	TGTGCCAGCAGCCGTCCGTTGGGATACACTGAAGCTTTCTTT	CASSRPLGYTEAFF
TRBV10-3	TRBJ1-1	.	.	TGTGCCATCAGTGCAGGGGTGAACACTGAAGCTTTCTTT	CAISAGVNTEAFF
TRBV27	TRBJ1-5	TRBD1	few	TGTGCCAGCAGGACTCCAACAGGGGGCAATCAGCCCCAGCATTTT	CASRTPTGGNQPQHF
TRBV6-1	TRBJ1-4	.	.	TGTGCCAGCAGTGAATATATGGACTCTAATGAAAAACTGTTTTTT	CASSEYMDSNEKLFF
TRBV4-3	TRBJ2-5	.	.	TGCGCCAGCAGAGCAACTAGGGGGGCATGGGAGACCCAGTACTTC	CASRATRGAWETQYF
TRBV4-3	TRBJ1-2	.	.	TGCGCCAGCAGCCAAGAGTTACAGGTTGTCTATGGCTACACCTTC	CASSQELQVVYGYTF
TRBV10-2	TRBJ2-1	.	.	TGCGCCAGCAGTGAGATTTGGCAGGGCCACAATGAGCAGTTCTTC	CASSEIWQGHNEQFF
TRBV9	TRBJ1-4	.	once	TGTGCCAGCAGCGTAGATACTGGGGGTTATAATGAAAAACTGTTTTTT	CASSVDTGGYNEKLFF
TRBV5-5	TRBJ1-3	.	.	TGTGCCAGCAGCCCCGGGGGAAACACCATATATTTT	CASSPGGNTIYF
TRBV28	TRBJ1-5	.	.	TGTGCCAGCAGGTCGACGGGGAGCAATCAGCCCCAGCATTTT	CASRSTGSNQPQHF
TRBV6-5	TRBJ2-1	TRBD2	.	TGTGCCTCCCGGCGGGGGGTCAATGAGCAGTTCTTC	CASRRGVNEQFF
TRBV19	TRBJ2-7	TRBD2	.	TGTGCCAGTAGTATTACGACTAGCGAAGCCTACGAGCAGTACTTC	CASSITTSEAYEQYF
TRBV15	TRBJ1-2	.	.	TGTGCCACCAGCCGTTCACTTCACAGCGGTATCACCTATGGCTACACCTTC	CATSRSLHSGITYGYTF
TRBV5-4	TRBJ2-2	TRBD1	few	TGTGCCAGCAGCTTCAAATACGGACAGGGTTGGGCCGGGGAGCTGTTTTTT	CASSFKYGQGWAGELFF
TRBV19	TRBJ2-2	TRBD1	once	TGTGCCAGTAAAATCGGGACAGGGATAACCGGGGAGCTGTTTTTT	CASKIGTGITGELFF
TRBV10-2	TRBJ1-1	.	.	TGCGCCAGCAGTGATTTTCCAGCTGAAGCTTTCTTT	CASSDFPAEAFF
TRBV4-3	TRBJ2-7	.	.	TGCGCCAGCAGCCAAGATCGTACGGAGTTCTACGAGCAGTACTTC	CASSQDRTEFYEQYF
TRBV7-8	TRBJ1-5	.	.	TGTGCCAGCAGCTCCCATGGACAAGCAGATCAGCCCCAGCATTTT	CASSSHGQADQPQHF
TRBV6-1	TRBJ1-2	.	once	TGTGCCAGCAGTGAAGGGGTGGGACAACTCTATGGCTACACCTTC	CASSEGVGQLYGYTF
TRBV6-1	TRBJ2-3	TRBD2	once	TGTGCCAGCCTAACTAGCGGGGGTCCCGATACGCAGTATTTT	CASLTSGGPDTQYF
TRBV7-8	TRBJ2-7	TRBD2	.	TGTGCCAGCAGCTTAGTGGGTAGCGGGAGGGGAAGCTCCTACGAGCAGTACTTC	CASSLVGSGRGSSYEQYF
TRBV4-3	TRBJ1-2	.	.	TGCGCCAGCAGCCAAGCGACTGCTAGTTTTTATGGCTACACCTTC	CASSQATASFYGYTF
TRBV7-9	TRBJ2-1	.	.	TGTGCCAGCGCCGGGATTGGAACCGTTGGGCAGTTCTTC	CASAGIGTVGQFF
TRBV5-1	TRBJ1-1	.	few	TGCGCCAGCAACTCCGGGGGGAACACTGAAGCTTTCTTT	CASNSGGNTEAFF
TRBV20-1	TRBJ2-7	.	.	TGCAGTGCCCCTGCAGGTTACGAGCAGTACTTC	CSAPAGYEQYF